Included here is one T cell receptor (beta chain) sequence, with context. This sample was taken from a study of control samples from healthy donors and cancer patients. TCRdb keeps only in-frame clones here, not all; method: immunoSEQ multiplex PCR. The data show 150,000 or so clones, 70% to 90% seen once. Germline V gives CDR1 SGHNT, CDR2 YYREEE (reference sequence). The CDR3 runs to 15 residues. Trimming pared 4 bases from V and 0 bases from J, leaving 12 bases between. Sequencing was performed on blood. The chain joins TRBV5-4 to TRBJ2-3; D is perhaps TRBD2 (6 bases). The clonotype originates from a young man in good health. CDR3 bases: TGTGCCAGCAGCCCCGCCGGGGGTAGCACAGATACGCAGTATTTT. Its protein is CASSPAGGSTDTQYF.